Sequencing of this T cell receptor beta chain was carried out in a study of blood T cell repertoires in COVID-19 (dated by TCRdb to the early 2020s). Describing the broader study: The collaborator samples originated in the United States, Italy and Spain and spanned the acute and convalescent phases of COVID-19. The material from the prospective study consisted of cDNA or gDNA derived from T cells, B-cell-depleted T cells, or PBMCs. The dataset comprised deeply sampled blood TCRbeta repertoires from subjects exposed to, actively infected with, or recovered from COVID-19. The repertoires were released in a freely available public database meant as a resource for research on the immune response to SARS-CoV-2. Samples came from the ongoing ImmuneRACE study (first 160 participants) plus 1,254 subjects from 6 global collaborators. Nearly every sample came with metadata listing a de-identified subject ID, COVID-19 status, age in years and sex. Where HLA class I and class II types were available, the types were taken from metadata supplied by the sample provider, not from assay-based typing. Beyond this particular receptor, the publication reports: Clinical and demographic metadata were provided uncurated, with the amount varying by source and participant.

The collaborating institutions used their own protocols to collect whole blood in K2EDTA tubes. For TCRbeta analysis, collaborators shipped samples as frozen whole blood, isolated PBMCs, or DNA extracted from either of those sample types. CDR1 and CDR2 are read off the germline V gene as SGHAT and FQNNGV. There are 15 amino acids in the CDR3, from cysteine to phenylalanine inclusive. Solely the CDR3 DNA is kept, with 45 bases framed from the first base. V is cut by 1 base and J by 3 bases, and the space between the germline ends is 10 bases. TCRbeta CDR3 regions were amplified from genomic DNA by means of the immunoSEQ Assay, a bias-controlled multiplex PCR. The authors' analysis ran thus. Nucleated cell counts per sample were estimated from amplification of reference gene primers within the assay. To quantify the absolute abundance of each unique TCRbeta CDR3 rearrangement, sequence reads were collapsed and filtered. For each sample, productive Simpson clonality was calculated as the square root of Simpson's diversity index across productive rearrangements. TCRdb provides this immuneACCESS table in a form limited to in-frame rearrangements. Some clones are lacking; in checked studies, under half of them reflect an unresolved V gene, and why the rest are absent is not known. The DNA gave D and trimming, while V, J and clone size come from that table. Within this sample are 160,000 or so clones, with roughly 75% of them counted one time only. The ten most abundant clones make up about 7% of the sample.

Regarding this clone: Its antigen has not been determined. Per-base qualities were not stored, and no clone one base away is much larger.

Sequenced: peripheral blood. This TCR was recovered from a man between 65 and 85 years old with active or convalescent COVID-19. Rearrangement joined TRBV11-2 to TRBJ1-5; the D gene remains uncertain. The CDR3 protein is CASSLVIRSNQPQHF. The DNA sequence is given as TGTGCCAGCAGCTTAGTAATCAGATCCAATCAGCCCCAGCATTTT.